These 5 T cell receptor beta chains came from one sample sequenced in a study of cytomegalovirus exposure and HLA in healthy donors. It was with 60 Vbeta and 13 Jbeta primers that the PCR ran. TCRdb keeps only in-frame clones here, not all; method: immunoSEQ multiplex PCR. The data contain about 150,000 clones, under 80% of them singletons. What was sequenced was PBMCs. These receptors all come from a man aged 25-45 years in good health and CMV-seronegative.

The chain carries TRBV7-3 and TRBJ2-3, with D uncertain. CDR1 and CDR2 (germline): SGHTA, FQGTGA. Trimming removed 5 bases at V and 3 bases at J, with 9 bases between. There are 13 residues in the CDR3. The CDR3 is CASSPITTDTQYF. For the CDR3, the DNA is TGTGCCAGCAGCCCTATTACGACAGATACGCAGTATTTT.

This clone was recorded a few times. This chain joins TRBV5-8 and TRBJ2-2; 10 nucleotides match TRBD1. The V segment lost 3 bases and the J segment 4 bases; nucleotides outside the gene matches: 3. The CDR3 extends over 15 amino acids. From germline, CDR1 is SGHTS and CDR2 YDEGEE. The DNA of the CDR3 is TGTGCCAGCAGCTCCCGACAGGGGGCCACCGGGGAGCTGTTTTTT. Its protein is CASSSRQGATGELFF.

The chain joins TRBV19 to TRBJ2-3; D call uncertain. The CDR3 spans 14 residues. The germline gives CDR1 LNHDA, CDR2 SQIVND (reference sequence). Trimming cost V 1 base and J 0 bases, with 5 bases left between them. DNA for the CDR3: TGTGCCAGTAGTATAGCAGGCAGCACAGATACGCAGTATTTT. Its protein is CASSIAGSTDTQYF.

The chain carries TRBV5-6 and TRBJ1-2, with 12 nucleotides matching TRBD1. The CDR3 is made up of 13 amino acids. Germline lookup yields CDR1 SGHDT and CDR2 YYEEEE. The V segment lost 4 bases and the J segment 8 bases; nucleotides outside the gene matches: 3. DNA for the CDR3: TGTGCCAGCAGCACCGGGACAGGGGGCGGCTACACCTTC. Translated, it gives CASSTGTGGGYTF. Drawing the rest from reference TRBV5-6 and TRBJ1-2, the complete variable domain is DAGVTQSPTHLIKTRGQQVTLRCSPKSGHDTVSWYQQALGQGPQFIFQYYEEEERQRGNFPDRFSGHQFPNYSSELNVNALLLGDSALYLCASSTGTGGGYTFGSGTRLTVV.

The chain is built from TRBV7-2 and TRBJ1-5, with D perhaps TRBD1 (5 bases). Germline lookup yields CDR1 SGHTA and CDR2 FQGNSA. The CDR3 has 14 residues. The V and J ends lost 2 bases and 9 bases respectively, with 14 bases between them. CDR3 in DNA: TGTGCCAGCAGCTTACTTTCCGGGGGGGGGCCCCAGCATTTT. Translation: CASSLLSGGGPQHF.